The source of this TCR beta chain is a study of shared clonotypes between healthy human individuals. The study's findings and limits: A few donors held about 5% of naive CD4 clonotypes in common.

Comment on this clone: Its antigen remains unknown.

As originally analysed: Junction-only sequences without quality scores came from ImmunoSEQ, so filtering differed. Only in-frame clones appear in the TCRdb table, and some are missing; sequencing was by immunoSEQ multiplex PCR. The V and J calls and clone size were taken over from that table, and D and trimming were inferred from the DNA. The data show roughly 660,000 clones, with roughly 88% seen just once and more than 30% held by the top ten. Trimming cost V 3 bases and J 4 bases; bases outside gene matches: 12. Per germline, CDR1 SNHLY and CDR2 FYNNEI. The CDR3 runs 17 residues. This sequence joins TRBV2 and TRBJ2-1, with 7 bases lining up with TRBD2. The sequencing input was memory CD8+ T cells from PBMCs. Subset in this sample: CD45RO+ cells pooled with CCR7-negative TemRA cells. The TCR comes from a man aged 18 to 35 in good health. Some clones in this sample may be carry-over from other donors' samples. CDR3 in amino acids: CASSETSTGTPYNEQFF. CDR3 nucleotide sequence: TGTGCCAGCAGTGAGACTAGCACTGGAACCCCTTACAATGAGCAGTTCTTC. The whole variable domain, remainder taken from reference TRBV2 and TRBJ2-1, is EPEVTQTPSHQVTQMGQEVILRCVPISNHLYFYWYRQILGQKVEFLVSFYNNEISEKSEIFDDQFSVERPDGSNFTLKIRSTKLEDSAMYFCASSETSTGTPYNEQFFGPGTRLTVL.